This T cell receptor beta chain was observed in a study of T cell changes during pregnancy in multiple sclerosis. Profiled with immunoSEQ multiplex PCR; TCRdb holds only in-frame clones, not every one. The table includes approximately 68,000 clones, 80% to 95% detected once. The CDR3 totals 16 residues. Unmatched junction bases numbered 9, after V lost 5 bases and J lost 0 bases. Germline CDR1 and CDR2: SGHAT and FQDESV (reference sequence). This receptor was taken from a female donor with multiple sclerosis, enrolled in a pregnancy study. The gene calls are TRBV11-1 and TRBJ1-1, with 7 bases that match TRBD1. The sample consisted of peripheral blood, taken in the second trimester of pregnancy. CDR3 sequence (DNA): TGTGCCAGCAGCCGTGGGGACAGCTCCATGAACACTGAAGCTTTCTTT. Translating gives CASSRGDSSMNTEAFF.